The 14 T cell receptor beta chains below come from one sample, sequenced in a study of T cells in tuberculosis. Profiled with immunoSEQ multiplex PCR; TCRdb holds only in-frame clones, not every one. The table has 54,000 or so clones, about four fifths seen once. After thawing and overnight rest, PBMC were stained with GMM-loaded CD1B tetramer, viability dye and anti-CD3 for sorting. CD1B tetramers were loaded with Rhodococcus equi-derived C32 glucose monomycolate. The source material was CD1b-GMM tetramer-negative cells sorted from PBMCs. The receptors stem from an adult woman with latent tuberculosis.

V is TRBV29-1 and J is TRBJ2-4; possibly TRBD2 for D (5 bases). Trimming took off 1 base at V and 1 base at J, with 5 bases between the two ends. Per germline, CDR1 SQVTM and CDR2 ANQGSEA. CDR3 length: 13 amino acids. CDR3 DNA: TGCAGCGTTGAAGGGGAGGCCAAAAACATTCAGTACTTC. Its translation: CSVEGEAKNIQYF.

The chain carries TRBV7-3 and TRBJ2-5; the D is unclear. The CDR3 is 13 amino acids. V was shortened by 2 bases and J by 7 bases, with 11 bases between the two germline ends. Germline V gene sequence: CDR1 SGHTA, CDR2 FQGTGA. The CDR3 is CASSLGSSGTQYF. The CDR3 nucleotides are TGTGCCAGCAGCTTAGGGTCCTCAGGGACCCAGTACTTC.

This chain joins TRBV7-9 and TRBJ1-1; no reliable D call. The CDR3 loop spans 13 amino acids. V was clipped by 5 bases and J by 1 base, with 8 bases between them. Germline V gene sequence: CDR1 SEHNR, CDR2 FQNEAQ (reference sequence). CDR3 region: CASSPERNTEAFF. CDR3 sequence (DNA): TGTGCCAGCAGCCCCGAGAGGAACACTGAAGCTTTCTTT.

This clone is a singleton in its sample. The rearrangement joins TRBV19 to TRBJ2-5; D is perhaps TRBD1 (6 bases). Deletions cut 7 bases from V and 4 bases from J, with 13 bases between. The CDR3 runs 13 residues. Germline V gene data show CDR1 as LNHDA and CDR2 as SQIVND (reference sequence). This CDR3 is CASTPQGLETQYF. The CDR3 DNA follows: TGTGCCAGTACCCCACAGGGTTTAGAGACCCAGTACTTC.

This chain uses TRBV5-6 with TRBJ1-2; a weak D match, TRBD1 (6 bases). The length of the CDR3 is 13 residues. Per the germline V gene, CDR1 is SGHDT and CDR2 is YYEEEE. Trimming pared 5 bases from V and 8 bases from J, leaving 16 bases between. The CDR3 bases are TGTGCCAGCAGGTTGCGGGGGGCGTTAGGCTACACCTTC. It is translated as CASRLRGALGYTF.

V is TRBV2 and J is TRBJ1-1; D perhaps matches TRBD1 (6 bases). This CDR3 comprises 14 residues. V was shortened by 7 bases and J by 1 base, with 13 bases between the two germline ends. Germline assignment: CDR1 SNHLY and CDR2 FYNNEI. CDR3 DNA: TGTGCCAGCAAACCCCCAGGGGAGAACACTGAAGCTTTCTTT. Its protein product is CASKPPGENTEAFF.

CDR3 protein: CASSSVPGISSTDTQYF. The DNA of the CDR3 is TGTGCCAGCAGCTCCGTTCCGGGGATCTCAAGCACAGATACGCAGTATTTT. The chain links TRBV7-8 to TRBJ2-3; the D gene is possibly TRBD2 (5 bases). This CDR3 has 17 amino acids. The germline V gene encodes CDR1 SGHVS and CDR2 FQNEAQ. With 4 bases removed from V and 0 bases from J, the gap between germline ends came to 17 bases. Using reference TRBV7-8 and TRBJ2-3 for the parts outside the CDR3, the full variable domain is GAGVSQSPRYKVAKRGQDVALRCDPISGHVSLFWYQQALGQGPEFLTYFQNEAQLDKSGLPSDRFFAERPEGSVSTLKIQRTQQEDSAVYLCASSSVPGISSTDTQYFGPGTRLTVL.

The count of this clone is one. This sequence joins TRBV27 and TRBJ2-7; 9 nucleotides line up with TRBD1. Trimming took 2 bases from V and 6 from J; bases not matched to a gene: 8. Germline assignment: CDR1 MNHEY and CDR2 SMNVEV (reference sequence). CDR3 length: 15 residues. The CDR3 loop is CASSLRDREVSEQYF. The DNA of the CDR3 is TGTGCCAGCAGTTTAAGGGACAGGGAGGTCTCCGAGCAGTACTTC.

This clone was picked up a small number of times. CDR3 sequence (DNA): TGTGCCAGCTCACTCGGACAGGCTAATCAGCCCCAGCATTTT. This sequence encodes CASSLGQANQPQHF. The chain recombines TRBV18 with TRBJ1-5; 7 nucleotides line up with TRBD1. Losses at the gene ends were 4 bases for V and 4 bases for J; bases not matched to a gene: 4. This CDR3 is built from 14 residues. CDR1 KGHSH and CDR2 LQKENI come from the germline V gene.

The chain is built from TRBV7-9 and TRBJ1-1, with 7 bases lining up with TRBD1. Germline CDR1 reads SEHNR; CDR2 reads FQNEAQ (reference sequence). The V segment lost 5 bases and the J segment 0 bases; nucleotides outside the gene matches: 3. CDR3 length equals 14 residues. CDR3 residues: CASSRDSMNTEAFF. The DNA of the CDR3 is TGTGCCAGCAGCCGGGACAGCATGAACACTGAAGCTTTCTTT.

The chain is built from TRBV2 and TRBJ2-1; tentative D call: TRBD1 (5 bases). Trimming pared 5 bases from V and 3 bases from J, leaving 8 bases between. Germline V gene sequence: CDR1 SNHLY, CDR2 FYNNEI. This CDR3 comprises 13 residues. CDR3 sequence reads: CASSTQGYNEQFF. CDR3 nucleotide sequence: TGTGCCAGCAGTACTCAGGGCTACAATGAGCAGTTCTTC.

CDR3 nucleotides: TGTGCCAGCAGGCTAAGGACTAGCGGGGCAGATACGCAGTATTTT. Translation: CASRLRTSGADTQYF. The V gene is TRBV6-1, the J gene TRBJ2-3; 12 nucleotides match TRBD2. J lost 4 bases, V lost 6 bases, and 5 bases had no gene match. This CDR3 spans 15 amino acids. CDR1 is MNHNS, CDR2 SASEGT, per germline.

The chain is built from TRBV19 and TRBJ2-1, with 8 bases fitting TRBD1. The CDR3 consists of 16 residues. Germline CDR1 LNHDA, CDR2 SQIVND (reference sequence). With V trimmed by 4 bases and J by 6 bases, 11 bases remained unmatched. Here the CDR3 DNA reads TGTGCCAGTAGTACCTTGACAGGGGTGGGATCCAATGAGCAGTTCTTC. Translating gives CASSTLTGVGSNEQFF.

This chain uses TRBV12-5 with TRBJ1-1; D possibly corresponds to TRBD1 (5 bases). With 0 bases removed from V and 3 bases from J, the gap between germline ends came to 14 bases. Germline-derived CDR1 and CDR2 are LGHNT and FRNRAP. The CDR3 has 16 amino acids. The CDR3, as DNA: TGTGCTAGTGGTTTGGTACTTTCCAGGGAGGACACTGAAGCTTTCTTT. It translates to CASGLVLSREDTEAFF.